This note documents a single T cell receptor beta chain sequence. No antigen is known for it. This sample is drawn from a study of cytomegalovirus exposure and HLA in healthy donors. Overall study results and limits: A classifier reportedly called cytomegalovirus status with high sensitivity and specificity.

Both 60 Vbeta primers and 13 Jbeta primers went into the PCR. Sequencing used immunoSEQ multiplex PCR; TCRdb keeps in-frame clones, though not all of them. The table includes some 160,000 clones, around 80% detected once. Sample: PBMCs. This sequence was found in a man between 40 and 49 years old in good health and CMV-seronegative.

CDR3 in amino acids: CASSSGLLNTGELFF. Here the CDR3 DNA reads TGTGCCAGCAGTTCAGGGCTCCTGAACACCGGGGAGCTGTTTTTT. The chain employs TRBV28 and TRBJ2-2; a weak D match, TRBD1 (5 bases). Between the trimmed V and J ends, which lost 4 bases and 1 base, there was a span of 10 bases. This CDR3 is built from 15 residues. The germline V gene encodes CDR1 MDHEN and CDR2 SYDVKM.